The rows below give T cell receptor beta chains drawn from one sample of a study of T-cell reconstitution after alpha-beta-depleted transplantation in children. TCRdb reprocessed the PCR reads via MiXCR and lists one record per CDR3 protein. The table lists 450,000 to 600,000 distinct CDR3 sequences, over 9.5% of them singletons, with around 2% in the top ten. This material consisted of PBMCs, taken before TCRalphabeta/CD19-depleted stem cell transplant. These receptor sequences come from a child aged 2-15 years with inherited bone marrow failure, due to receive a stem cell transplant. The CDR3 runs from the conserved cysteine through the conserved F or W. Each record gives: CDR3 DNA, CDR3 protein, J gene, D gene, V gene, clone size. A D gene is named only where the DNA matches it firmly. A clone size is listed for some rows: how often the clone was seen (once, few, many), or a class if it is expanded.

CDR3nt: TGTGCCAGCAGCCAAACAGACAGGGGGCCGAACACCGGGGAGCTGTTTTTT
CDR3aa: CASSQTDRGPNTGELFF
j_gene: TRBJ2-2
d_gene: TRBD1
v_gene: TRBV4-2
abundance: many

CDR3nt: TGTGCCAGCAGGCCCCCCGGGAGAGAGAGCTCCTACAATGAGCAGTTCTTC
CDR3aa: CASRPPGRESSYNEQFF
j_gene: TRBJ2-1
d_gene: .
v_gene: TRBV7-2
abundance: .

CDR3nt: TGCGCCAGCAGTCAATCGGGGAAGGGGGCCATCTACGACCAGTACTTC
CDR3aa: CASSQSGKGAIYDQYF
j_gene: TRBJ2-7
d_gene: TRBD1
v_gene: TRBV23-1
abundance: .

CDR3nt: TGCGCCAGCCGGGACCCACTTACAGATGAGCAGTTCTTC
CDR3aa: CASRDPLTDEQFF
j_gene: TRBJ2-1
d_gene: .
v_gene: TRBV5-1
abundance: few

CDR3nt: TGCAGTGCTAGAGGACGGGAGAATTCACCCCTCCACTTT
CDR3aa: CSARGRENSPLHF
j_gene: TRBJ1-6
d_gene: .
v_gene: TRBV20-1
abundance: few

CDR3nt: TGCGCCAGCAGCCAAGAGGACCGGTTGCCCTACGAGCAGTACTTC
CDR3aa: CASSQEDRLPYEQYF
j_gene: TRBJ2-7
d_gene: .
v_gene: TRBV4-3
abundance: .

CDR3nt: TGCAGTGCTAGAGACTCGAGTAACTCTGGGGCCAACATCCTGACTTTC
CDR3aa: CSARDSSNSGANILTF
j_gene: TRBJ2-6
d_gene: .
v_gene: TRBV20-1
abundance: once

CDR3nt: TGTGCCAGCAGTTTCTCGTATAGCGGGAGGGCCATGGATGAGCAGTTCTTC
CDR3aa: CASSFSYSGRAMDEQFF
j_gene: TRBJ2-1
d_gene: TRBD2
v_gene: TRBV28
abundance: many

CDR3nt: TGTGCCAGCAGTCTCACGACACTTAACACTGAAGCTTTCTTT
CDR3aa: CASSLTTLNTEAFF
j_gene: TRBJ1-1
d_gene: .
v_gene: TRBV7-2
abundance: many

CDR3nt: TGTGCCACCAGTGAGACTAGCGAACTCACAGATACGCAGTATTTT
CDR3aa: CATSETSELTDTQYF
j_gene: TRBJ2-3
d_gene: TRBD2
v_gene: TRBV24-1
abundance: .

CDR3nt: TGTGCCAGCAGCCCCCCCCACGGGACGGGTTCCTACGAGCAGTACTTC
CDR3aa: CASSPPHGTGSYEQYF
j_gene: TRBJ2-7
d_gene: .
v_gene: TRBV27
abundance: many

CDR3nt: TGTGCCAGCAGCTTAGCGACTAGCCATAATGAGCAGTTCTTC
CDR3aa: CASSLATSHNEQFF
j_gene: TRBJ2-1
d_gene: TRBD2
v_gene: TRBV11-2
abundance: many

CDR3nt: TGTGCCAGCAGCCAGAATGAGCAGTTCTTC
CDR3aa: CASSQNEQFF
j_gene: TRBJ2-1
d_gene: .
v_gene: TRBV11-2
abundance: many

CDR3nt: TGCGCCAGCAGCCAGGTTGGCCTCTCTGGGGCCAACGTCCTGACTTTC
CDR3aa: CASSQVGLSGANVLTF
j_gene: TRBJ2-6
d_gene: .
v_gene: TRBV4-3
abundance: many

CDR3nt: TGTGCCATCAGTGAGGTGGGGCTTGCTGGGACCCAGTACTTC
CDR3aa: CAISEVGLAGTQYF
j_gene: TRBJ2-5
d_gene: .
v_gene: TRBV10-3
abundance: many

CDR3nt: TGTGCCAGCAGCTTAGTTCCCTTGACAGCGTTTTCTACAGATACGCAGTATTTT
CDR3aa: CASSLVPLTAFSTDTQYF
j_gene: TRBJ2-3
d_gene: .
v_gene: TRBV7-9
abundance: many

CDR3nt: TGCAGCGTTGCCGGGCCGGGACTAGCGGGTGAGCAGTACTTC
CDR3aa: CSVAGPGLAGEQYF
j_gene: TRBJ2-7
d_gene: TRBD2
v_gene: TRBV29-1
abundance: many

CDR3nt: TGTGCCAGCAAACGACTAGCGGGACTGAGAGATACGCAGTATTTT
CDR3aa: CASKRLAGLRDTQYF
j_gene: TRBJ2-3
d_gene: TRBD2
v_gene: TRBV18
abundance: few

CDR3nt: TGCGCCAGCAGCCAAGGGTACGAGTCATCCGATACGCAGTATTTT
CDR3aa: CASSQGYESSDTQYF
j_gene: TRBJ2-3
d_gene: .
v_gene: TRBV4-3
abundance: many

CDR3nt: TGCAGTGCTAGCGAAGAGTACGAGCAGTACTTC
CDR3aa: CSASEEYEQYF
j_gene: TRBJ2-7
d_gene: .
v_gene: TRBV20-1
abundance: few

CDR3nt: TGCGCCAGCAGCCGAGGGGAGTATTTTAATTCACCCCTCCACTTT
CDR3aa: CASSRGEYFNSPLHF
j_gene: TRBJ1-6
d_gene: .
v_gene: TRBV5-1
abundance: few

CDR3nt: TGTGCCACCAGCAGAGACCTCCGACCGGACGAGCAGTACTTC
CDR3aa: CATSRDLRPDEQYF
j_gene: TRBJ2-7
d_gene: .
v_gene: TRBV15
abundance: .

CDR3nt: TGTGCCAGCAGCCAAGATTTCGGTGGGCCAGAGACCCAGTACTTC
CDR3aa: CASSQDFGGPETQYF
j_gene: TRBJ2-5
d_gene: .
v_gene: TRBV4-2
abundance: many

CDR3nt: TGCAGTGCACCATTGAGAGGCTATGAGCAGTTCTTC
CDR3aa: CSAPLRGYEQFF
j_gene: TRBJ2-1
d_gene: .
v_gene: TRBV20-1
abundance: many

CDR3nt: TGCGCCAGCAGTCACCGGGGCGCACAAGACCGGGAGACCCAGTACTTC
CDR3aa: CASSHRGAQDRETQYF
j_gene: TRBJ2-5
d_gene: .
v_gene: TRBV23-1
abundance: .

CDR3nt: TGTGCCAGCAGTGGCACCGGGACATCTAAACTAGCGGGAGCCTACGAGCAGTACTTC
CDR3aa: CASSGTGTSKLAGAYEQYF
j_gene: TRBJ2-7
d_gene: TRBD2
v_gene: TRBV2
abundance: few

CDR3nt: TGCGCCAGCAGCTCCGACACTAGCGGGAACACCGGGGAGCTGTTTTTT
CDR3aa: CASSSDTSGNTGELFF
j_gene: TRBJ2-2
d_gene: TRBD2
v_gene: TRBV5-1
abundance: .

CDR3nt: TGCAGCGCCAACCCTGAGGGCGGAAACATTCAGTACTTC
CDR3aa: CSANPEGGNIQYF
j_gene: TRBJ2-4
d_gene: .
v_gene: TRBV29-1
abundance: .

CDR3nt: TGTGCCAGCAGCTTAGTGCCAGGGGGCACTACTGAAGCTTTCTTT
CDR3aa: CASSLVPGGTTEAFF
j_gene: TRBJ1-1
d_gene: TRBD1
v_gene: TRBV7-2
abundance: many

CDR3nt: TGCGCCAGCAGCCAAGAAGGTGGGGCCGGGTGGCAGCCCCAGCATTTT
CDR3aa: CASSQEGGAGWQPQHF
j_gene: TRBJ1-5
d_gene: .
v_gene: TRBV4-1
abundance: many

CDR3nt: TGTGCCAGCAGCCAAGATTTAAGGGCGGGAAGTTACAATGAGCAGTTCTTC
CDR3aa: CASSQDLRAGSYNEQFF
j_gene: TRBJ2-1
d_gene: .
v_gene: TRBV4-2
abundance: few

CDR3nt: TGTGCCAGCAGCACCACAGGGACCGGGGAGCTGTTTTTT
CDR3aa: CASSTTGTGELFF
j_gene: TRBJ2-2
d_gene: .
v_gene: TRBV11-2
abundance: many

CDR3nt: TGCGCCAGCAGCCCAACCGGGGGCGCCGGGGACTATGGCTACACCTTC
CDR3aa: CASSPTGGAGDYGYTF
j_gene: TRBJ1-2
d_gene: .
v_gene: TRBV4-3
abundance: many

CDR3nt: TGTGCCAGTAGTATAGATTCTGGACACCTCTATGGCTACACCTTC
CDR3aa: CASSIDSGHLYGYTF
j_gene: TRBJ1-2
d_gene: .
v_gene: TRBV19
abundance: .

CDR3nt: TGTGCCAGCAGCGCCCGTTCTAGCGGTCGGGAGCAGTTCTTC
CDR3aa: CASSARSSGREQFF
j_gene: TRBJ2-1
d_gene: TRBD2
v_gene: TRBV5-4
abundance: few

CDR3nt: TGCGCCAGCAGCATCGACTCGTACAATGAGCAGTTCTTC
CDR3aa: CASSIDSYNEQFF
j_gene: TRBJ2-1
d_gene: .
v_gene: TRBV5-1
abundance: .

CDR3nt: TGTGCCAGCAGTAGACTAGCGGGGGACGGAGAGACCCAGTACTTC
CDR3aa: CASSRLAGDGETQYF
j_gene: TRBJ2-5
d_gene: TRBD2
v_gene: TRBV2
abundance: .

CDR3nt: TGTGCCAGCAGCTTGGACCTACGCAACACCGGGGAGGTGTTTTTT
CDR3aa: CASSLDLRNTGEVFF
j_gene: TRBJ2-2
d_gene: .
v_gene: TRBV5-5
abundance: .

CDR3nt: TGTGCCAGCAGCTTAGCCGACGTTTACAATGAGCAGTTCTTC
CDR3aa: CASSLADVYNEQFF
j_gene: TRBJ2-1
d_gene: .
v_gene: TRBV7-2
abundance: many

CDR3nt: TGTGCCTGGAGCCGGGGACTAGCCGGAGACAATGAGCAGTTCTTC
CDR3aa: CAWSRGLAGDNEQFF
j_gene: TRBJ2-1
d_gene: TRBD2
v_gene: TRBV30
abundance: few

CDR3nt: TGCAGTGCCGTGACGCGGGAGGGCCAGTCCTACAATGAGCAGTTCTTC
CDR3aa: CSAVTREGQSYNEQFF
j_gene: TRBJ2-1
d_gene: TRBD2
v_gene: TRBV20-1
abundance: many

CDR3nt: TGTGCCAGCAGCTCGTCCGGACGAACTCCTTTGTACAATGAGCAGTTCTTC
CDR3aa: CASSSSGRTPLYNEQFF
j_gene: TRBJ2-1
d_gene: .
v_gene: TRBV11-2
abundance: few

CDR3nt: TGTGCCAGCAGCTTAGCCGGGCTAGCAGCCAATGAGCAGTTCTTC
CDR3aa: CASSLAGLAANEQFF
j_gene: TRBJ2-1
d_gene: .
v_gene: TRBV11-2
abundance: few

CDR3nt: TGTGCCAGTTGTCCGGGACCTAGCTACGAGCAGTACTTC
CDR3aa: CASCPGPSYEQYF
j_gene: TRBJ2-7
d_gene: .
v_gene: TRBV19
abundance: .

CDR3nt: TGTGCCAGCACCAACGGGAGGAAGGGCCATTACGAGCAGTACTTC
CDR3aa: CASTNGRKGHYEQYF
j_gene: TRBJ2-7
d_gene: TRBD2
v_gene: TRBV12-3/TRBV12-4
abundance: few

CDR3nt: TGTGCCAGCAGCGGGACCCGGAACATTCAGTACTTC
CDR3aa: CASSGTRNIQYF
j_gene: TRBJ2-4
d_gene: .
v_gene: TRBV9
abundance: many

CDR3nt: TGTGCCAGCAGCCCATGGGCGCTAGCGGGTCAGTCCTACGAGCAGTACTTC
CDR3aa: CASSPWALAGQSYEQYF
j_gene: TRBJ2-7
d_gene: TRBD2
v_gene: TRBV7-2
abundance: many

CDR3nt: TGTGCCAGTATGCGCGGACAGAACACCGGGGAGCTGTTTTTT
CDR3aa: CASMRGQNTGELFF
j_gene: TRBJ2-2
d_gene: .
v_gene: TRBV19
abundance: few

CDR3nt: TGTGCCAGCAGCCAAGGGGGGCTCCCACCCTCCTACAATGAGCAGTTCTTC
CDR3aa: CASSQGGLPPSYNEQFF
j_gene: TRBJ2-1
d_gene: .
v_gene: TRBV3-1
abundance: many

CDR3nt: TGTGCCAGCAGCTTACTAGGGACAGGGTTCTCCTACAATGAGCAGTTCTTC
CDR3aa: CASSLLGTGFSYNEQFF
j_gene: TRBJ2-1
d_gene: TRBD1
v_gene: TRBV7-2
abundance: many

CDR3nt: TGCGCCAGCAGTGATCTAGCCGATACGCAGTATTTT
CDR3aa: CASSDLADTQYF
j_gene: TRBJ2-3
d_gene: .
v_gene: TRBV10-1
abundance: many

CDR3nt: TGCAGTGCTAGAAGGAGCGGGAAAAAAGAGACCCAGTACTTC
CDR3aa: CSARRSGKKETQYF
j_gene: TRBJ2-5
d_gene: TRBD2
v_gene: TRBV20-1
abundance: many

CDR3nt: TGCGCCAGCAGCCAAGATGCGGGGGCGGGAAACACCATATATTTT
CDR3aa: CASSQDAGAGNTIYF
j_gene: TRBJ1-3
d_gene: .
v_gene: TRBV4-3
abundance: many

CDR3nt: TGTGCCAGTGGAGGGGGAGAGGACTTCTCCTACAATGAGCAGTTCTTC
CDR3aa: CASGGGEDFSYNEQFF
j_gene: TRBJ2-1
d_gene: .
v_gene: TRBV19
abundance: .

CDR3nt: TGTGCCAGCCGGGAGGGCAGCGGGTACTCCTACGAGCAGTACTTC
CDR3aa: CASREGSGYSYEQYF
j_gene: TRBJ2-7
d_gene: TRBD2
v_gene: TRBV6-1
abundance: many